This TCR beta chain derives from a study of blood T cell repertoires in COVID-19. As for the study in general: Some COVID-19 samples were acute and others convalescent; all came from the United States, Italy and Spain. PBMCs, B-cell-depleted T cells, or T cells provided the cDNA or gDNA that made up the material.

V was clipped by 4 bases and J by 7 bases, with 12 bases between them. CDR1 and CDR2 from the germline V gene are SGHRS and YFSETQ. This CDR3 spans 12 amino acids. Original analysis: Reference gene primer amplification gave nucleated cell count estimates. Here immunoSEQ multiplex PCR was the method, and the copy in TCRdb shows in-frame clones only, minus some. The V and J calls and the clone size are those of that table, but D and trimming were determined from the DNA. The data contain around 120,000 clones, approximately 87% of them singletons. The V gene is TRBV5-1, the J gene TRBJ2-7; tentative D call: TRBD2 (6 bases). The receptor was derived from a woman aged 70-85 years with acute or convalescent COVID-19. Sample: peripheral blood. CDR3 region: CASSTGAGEQYF. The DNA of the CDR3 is TGCGCCAGCAGCACCGGGGCGGGAGAGCAGTACTTC.